Sequencing of this T cell receptor beta chain was carried out in a study of T-cell reconstitution after alpha-beta-depleted transplantation in children. This clonotype was seen only a few times. CDR3 length: 14 residues. V was clipped by 2 bases and J by 6 bases; unmatched bases: 7. CDR1 and CDR2 (germline): SGHDT, YYEEEE. A TCRbeta library incorporating unique molecular identifiers was prepared. TCRdb re-called the PCR reads through MiXCR, storing one row per CDR3 protein. The table records some 300,000 distinct CDR3 sequences, 10% to 13% of them present only once. The specimen was PBMCs from the stem cell graft donor, collected from the stem cell graft. The sequence was collected from a human donor who donated a stem cell graft to a child with acute lymphoblastic leukemia. V gene TRBV5-6 combines with J gene TRBJ2-7, with 8 bases that match TRBD2. CDR3 bases: TGTGCCAGCAGCTTAGCGGGAGTCCCTGGCGAGCAGTACTTC. Its protein product is CASSLAGVPGEQYF.